This T cell receptor (beta chain) comes out of a study of T cell changes during pregnancy in multiple sclerosis. CDR3 length: 16 residues. Germline V gene data show CDR1 as SGHNT and CDR2 as YYREEE (reference sequence). Trimming pared 4 bases from V and 0 bases from J, leaving 14 bases between. Clones were sequenced by immunoSEQ multiplex PCR, and TCRdb holds only the in-frame ones, with some missing. Counted here are tens of thousands of clones, around nine tenths occurring once; the ten biggest clones make up 1.6%. The V gene is TRBV5-4, the J gene TRBJ1-3; maybe TRBD1 (5 bases). The sequence derives from a female donor in good health, enrolled as a control in a pregnancy study. Sample: peripheral blood, taken in the first trimester of pregnancy. The CDR3 coding sequence is TGTGCCAGCAGCCCAGGGCAAGGCTTCTCTGGAAACACCATATATTTT. Translated: CASSPGQGFSGNTIYF.